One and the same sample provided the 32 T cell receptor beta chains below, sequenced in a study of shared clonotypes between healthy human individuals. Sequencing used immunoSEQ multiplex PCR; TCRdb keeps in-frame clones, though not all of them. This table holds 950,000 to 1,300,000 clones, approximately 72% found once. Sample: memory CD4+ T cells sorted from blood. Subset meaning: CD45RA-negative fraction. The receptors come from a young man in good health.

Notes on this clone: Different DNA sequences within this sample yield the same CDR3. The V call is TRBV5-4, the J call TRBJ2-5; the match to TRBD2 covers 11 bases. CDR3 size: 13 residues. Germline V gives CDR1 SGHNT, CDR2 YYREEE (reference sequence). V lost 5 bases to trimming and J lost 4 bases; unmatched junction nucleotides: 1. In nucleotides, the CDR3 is TGTGCCAGCAGTAGCGGGAGGGCAGAGACCCAGTACTTC. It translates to CASSSGRAETQYF.

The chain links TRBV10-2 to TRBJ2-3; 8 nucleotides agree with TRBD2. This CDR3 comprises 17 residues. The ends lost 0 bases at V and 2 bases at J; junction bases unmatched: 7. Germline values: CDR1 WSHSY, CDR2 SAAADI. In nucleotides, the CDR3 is TGCGCCAGCAGTGAGTCGATTAGCGGGGAATCCACAGATACGCAGTATTTT. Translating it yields CASSESISGESTDTQYF.

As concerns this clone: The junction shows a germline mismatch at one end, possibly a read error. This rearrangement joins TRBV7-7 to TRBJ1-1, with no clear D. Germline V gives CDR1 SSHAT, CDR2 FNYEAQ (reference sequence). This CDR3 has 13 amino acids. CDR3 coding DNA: TGTGCTAGCAGCCCTACAGCGAACACTGAAGCTTTCTTT. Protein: CASSPTANTEAFF.

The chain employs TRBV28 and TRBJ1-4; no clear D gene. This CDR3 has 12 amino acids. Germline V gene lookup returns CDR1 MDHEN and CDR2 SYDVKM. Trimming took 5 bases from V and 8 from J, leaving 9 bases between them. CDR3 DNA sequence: TGTGCCAGCAGTCCACAAAGAGAAAAACTGTTTTTT. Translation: CASSPQREKLFF. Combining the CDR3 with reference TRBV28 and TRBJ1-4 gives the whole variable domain DVKVTQSSRYLVKRTGEKVFLECVQDMDHENMFWYRQDPGLGLRLIYFSYDVKMKEKGDIPEGYSVSREKKERFSLILESASTNQTSMYLCASSPQREKLFFGSGTQLSVL.

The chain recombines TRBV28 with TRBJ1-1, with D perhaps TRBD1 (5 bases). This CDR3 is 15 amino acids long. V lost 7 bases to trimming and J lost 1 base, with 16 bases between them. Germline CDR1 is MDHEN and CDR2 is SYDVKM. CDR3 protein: CASTPSGAKNTEAFF. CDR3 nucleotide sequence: TGTGCCAGCACCCCCTCCGGGGCTAAGAACACTGAAGCTTTCTTT.

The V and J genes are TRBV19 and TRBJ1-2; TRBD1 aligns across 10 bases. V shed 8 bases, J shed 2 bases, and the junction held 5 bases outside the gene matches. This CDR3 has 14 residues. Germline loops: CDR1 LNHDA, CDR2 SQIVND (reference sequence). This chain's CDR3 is CASGSGQGNYGYTF. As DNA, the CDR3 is TGTGCCAGTGGATCGGGACAGGGGAACTATGGCTACACCTTC.

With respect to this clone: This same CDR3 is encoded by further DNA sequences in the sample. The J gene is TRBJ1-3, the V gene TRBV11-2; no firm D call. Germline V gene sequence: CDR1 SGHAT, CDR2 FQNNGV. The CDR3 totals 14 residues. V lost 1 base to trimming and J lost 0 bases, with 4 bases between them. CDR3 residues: CASSLGFSGNTIYF. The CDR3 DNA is TGTGCCAGCAGCTTAGGTTTCTCTGGAAACACCATATATTTT. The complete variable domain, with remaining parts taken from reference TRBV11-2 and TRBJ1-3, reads EAGVAQSPRYKIIEKRQSVAFWCNPISGHATLYWYQQILGQGPKLLIQFQNNGVVDDSQLPKDRFSAERLKGVDSTLKIQPAKLEDSAVYLCASSLGFSGNTIYFGEGSWLTVV.

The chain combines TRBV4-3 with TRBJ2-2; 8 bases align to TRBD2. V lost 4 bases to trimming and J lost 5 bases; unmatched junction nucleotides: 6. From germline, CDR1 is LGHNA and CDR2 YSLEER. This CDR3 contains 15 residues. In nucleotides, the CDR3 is TGCGCCAGCAGCCCCGGACTAGCCGAAACCGGGGAGCTGTTTTTT. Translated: CASSPGLAETGELFF.

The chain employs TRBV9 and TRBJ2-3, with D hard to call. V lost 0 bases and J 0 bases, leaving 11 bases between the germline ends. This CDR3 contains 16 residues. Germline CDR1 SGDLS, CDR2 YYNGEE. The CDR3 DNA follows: TGTGCCAGCAGCGTAGGTGTAGCAGCCAGCACAGATACGCAGTATTTT. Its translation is CASSVGVAASTDTQYF. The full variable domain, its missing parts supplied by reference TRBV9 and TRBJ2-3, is DSGVTQTPKHLITATGQRVTLRCSPRSGDLSVYWYQQSLDQGLQFLIQYYNGEERAKGNILERFSAQQFPDLHSELNLSSLELGDSALYFCASSVGVAASTDTQYFGPGTRLTVL.

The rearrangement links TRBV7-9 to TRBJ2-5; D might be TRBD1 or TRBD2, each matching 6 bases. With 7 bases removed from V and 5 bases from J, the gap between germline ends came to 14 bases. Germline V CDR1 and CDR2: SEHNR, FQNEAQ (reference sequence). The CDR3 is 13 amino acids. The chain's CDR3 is CASNPGAGETQYF. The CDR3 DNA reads TGTGCCAGCAACCCGGGGGCGGGGGAGACCCAGTACTTC.

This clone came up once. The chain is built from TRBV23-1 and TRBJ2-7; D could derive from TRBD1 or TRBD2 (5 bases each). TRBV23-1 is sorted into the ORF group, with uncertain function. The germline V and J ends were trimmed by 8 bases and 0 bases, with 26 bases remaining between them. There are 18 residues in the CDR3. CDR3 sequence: CASASDSRDETSSYEQYF. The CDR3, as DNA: TGCGCCAGCGCAAGCGATTCCCGGGACGAAACTAGCTCCTACGAGCAGTACTTC.

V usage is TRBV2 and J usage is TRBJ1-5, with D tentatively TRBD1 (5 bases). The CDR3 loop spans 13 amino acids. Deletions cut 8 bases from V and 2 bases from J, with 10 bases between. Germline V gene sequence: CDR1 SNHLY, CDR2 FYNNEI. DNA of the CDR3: TGTGCCAGCCAGGGAAGGGGCAATCAGCCCCAGCATTTT. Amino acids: CASQGRGNQPQHF.

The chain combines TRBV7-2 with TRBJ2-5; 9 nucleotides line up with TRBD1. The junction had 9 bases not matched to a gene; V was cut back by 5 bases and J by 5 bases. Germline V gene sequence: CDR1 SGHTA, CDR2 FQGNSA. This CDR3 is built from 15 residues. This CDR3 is CASSDITGGGETQYF. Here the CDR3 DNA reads TGTGCCAGCAGCGATATCACAGGGGGCGGGGAGACCCAGTACTTC.

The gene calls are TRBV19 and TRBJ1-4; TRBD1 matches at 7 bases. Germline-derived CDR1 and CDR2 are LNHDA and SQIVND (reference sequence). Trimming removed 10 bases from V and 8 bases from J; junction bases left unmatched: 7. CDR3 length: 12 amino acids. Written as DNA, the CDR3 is TGTGCCACGGGGACAGCGAAGGAAAAACTGTTTTTT. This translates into CATGTAKEKLFF. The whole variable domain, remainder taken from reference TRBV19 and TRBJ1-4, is DGGITQSPKYLFRKEGQNVTLSCEQNLNHDAMYWYRQDPGQGLRLIYYSQIVNDFQKGDIAEGYSVSREKKESFPLTVTSAQKNPTAFYLCATGTAKEKLFFGSGTQLSVL.

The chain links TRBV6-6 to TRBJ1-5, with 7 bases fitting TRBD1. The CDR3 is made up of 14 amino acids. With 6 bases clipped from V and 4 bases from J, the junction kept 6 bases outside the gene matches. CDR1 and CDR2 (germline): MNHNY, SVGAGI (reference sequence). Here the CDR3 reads CASSVQGPNQPQHF. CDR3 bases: TGTGCCAGCAGCGTACAGGGGCCGAATCAGCCCCAGCATTTT.

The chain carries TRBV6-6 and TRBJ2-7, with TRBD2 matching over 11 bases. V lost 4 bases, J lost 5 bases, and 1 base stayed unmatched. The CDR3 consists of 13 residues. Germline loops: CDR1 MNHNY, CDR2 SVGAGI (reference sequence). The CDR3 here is CASSFSGRDEQYF. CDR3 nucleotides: TGTGCCAGCAGTTTTAGCGGGAGGGACGAGCAGTACTTC.

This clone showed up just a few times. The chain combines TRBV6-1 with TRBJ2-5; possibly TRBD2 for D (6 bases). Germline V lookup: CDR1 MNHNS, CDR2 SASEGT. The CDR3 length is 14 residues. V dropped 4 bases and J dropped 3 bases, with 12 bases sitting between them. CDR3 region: CASSVGLVKETQYF. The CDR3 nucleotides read TGTGCCAGCAGTGTGGGACTGGTAAAAGAGACCCAGTACTTC.

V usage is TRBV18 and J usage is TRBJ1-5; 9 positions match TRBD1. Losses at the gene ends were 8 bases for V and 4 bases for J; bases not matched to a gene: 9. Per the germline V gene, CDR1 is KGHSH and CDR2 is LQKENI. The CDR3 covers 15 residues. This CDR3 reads CASRTSGTGNQPQHF. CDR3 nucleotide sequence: TGTGCCAGCCGGACTTCCGGGACAGGGAATCAGCCCCAGCATTTT.

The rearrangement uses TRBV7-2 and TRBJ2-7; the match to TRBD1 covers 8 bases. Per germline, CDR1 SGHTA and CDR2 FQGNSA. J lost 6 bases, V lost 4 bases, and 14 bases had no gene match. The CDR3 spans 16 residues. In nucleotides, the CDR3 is TGTGCCAGCAGCTCTATCCTCGGACAGGGCGAGGGCGAGCAGTACTTC. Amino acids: CASSSILGQGEGEQYF.

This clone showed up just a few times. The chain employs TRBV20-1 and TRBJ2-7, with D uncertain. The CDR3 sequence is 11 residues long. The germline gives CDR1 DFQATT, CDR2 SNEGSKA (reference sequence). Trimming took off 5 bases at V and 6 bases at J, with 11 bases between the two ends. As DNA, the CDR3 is TGCAGTGCTTCGACGGATCGCGAGCAGTACTTC. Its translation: CSASTDREQYF.

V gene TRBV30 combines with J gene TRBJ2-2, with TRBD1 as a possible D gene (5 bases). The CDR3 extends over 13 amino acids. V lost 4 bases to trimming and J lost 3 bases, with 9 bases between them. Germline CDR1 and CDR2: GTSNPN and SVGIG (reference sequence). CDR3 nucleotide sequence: TGTGCCTGGATGGCAGGGTACACCGGGGAGCTGTTTTTT. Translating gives CAWMAGYTGELFF.

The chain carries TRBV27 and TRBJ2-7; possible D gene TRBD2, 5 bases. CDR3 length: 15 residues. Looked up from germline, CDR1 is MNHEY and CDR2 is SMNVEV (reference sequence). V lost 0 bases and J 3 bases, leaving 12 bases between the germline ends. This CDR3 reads CASSLSPRGNYEQYF. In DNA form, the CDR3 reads TGTGCCAGCAGTTTATCCCCGAGAGGGAACTACGAGCAGTACTTC.

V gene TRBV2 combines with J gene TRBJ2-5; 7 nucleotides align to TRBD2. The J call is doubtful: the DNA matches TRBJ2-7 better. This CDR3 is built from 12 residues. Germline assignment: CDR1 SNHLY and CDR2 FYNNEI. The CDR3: CASGGLSYEQYF. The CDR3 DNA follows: TGTGCCAGCGGGGGACTATCCTACGAGCAGTACTTC.

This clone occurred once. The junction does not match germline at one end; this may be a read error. CDR3 in amino acids: CASSLERHNEQFF. DNA of the CDR3: TGTGCTAGCAGCTTGGAGCGGCACAATGAGCAGTTCTTC. The rearrangement joins TRBV7-7 to TRBJ2-1; perhaps TRBD2 as D (5 bases). This CDR3 spans 13 amino acids. Germline CDR1 SSHAT, CDR2 FNYEAQ (reference sequence).

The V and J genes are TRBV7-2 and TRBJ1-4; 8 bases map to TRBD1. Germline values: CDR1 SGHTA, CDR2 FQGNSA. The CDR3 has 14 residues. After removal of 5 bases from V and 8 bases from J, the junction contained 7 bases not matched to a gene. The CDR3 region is CASSQGQGREKLFF. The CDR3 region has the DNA TGTGCCAGCAGCCAAGGACAGGGTAGAGAAAAACTGTTTTTT.

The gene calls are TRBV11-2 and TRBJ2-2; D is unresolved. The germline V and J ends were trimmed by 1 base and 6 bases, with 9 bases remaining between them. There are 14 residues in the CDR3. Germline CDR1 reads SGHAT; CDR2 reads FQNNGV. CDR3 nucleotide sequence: TGTGCCAGCAGCTTAGTATCCAGGTCCGGGGAGCTGTTTTTT. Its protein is CASSLVSRSGELFF.

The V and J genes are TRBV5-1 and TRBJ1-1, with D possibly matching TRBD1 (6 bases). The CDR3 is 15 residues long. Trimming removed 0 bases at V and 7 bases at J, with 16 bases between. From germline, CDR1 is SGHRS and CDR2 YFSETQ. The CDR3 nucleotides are TGCGCCAGCAGCTTGGGGACAGTGGGCGCCCTTGAAGCTTTCTTT. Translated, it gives CASSLGTVGALEAFF. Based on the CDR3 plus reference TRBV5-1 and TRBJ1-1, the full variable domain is KAGVTQTPRYLIKTRGQQVTLSCSPISGHRSVSWYQQTPGQGLQFLFEYFSETQRNKGNFPGRFSGRQFSNSRSEMNVSTLELGDSALYLCASSLGTVGALEAFFGQGTRLTVV.

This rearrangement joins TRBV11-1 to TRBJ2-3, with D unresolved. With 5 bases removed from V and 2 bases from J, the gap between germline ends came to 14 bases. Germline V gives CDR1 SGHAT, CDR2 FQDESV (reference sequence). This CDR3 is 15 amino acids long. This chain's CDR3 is CASSPLLEPTDTQYF. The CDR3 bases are TGTGCCAGCAGCCCCCTCTTGGAACCCACAGATACGCAGTATTTT. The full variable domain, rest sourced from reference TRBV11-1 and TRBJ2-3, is EAEVAQSPRYKITEKSQAVAFWCDPISGHATLYWYRQILGQGPELLVQFQDESVVDDSQLPKDRFSAERLKGVDSTLKIQPAELGDSAMYLCASSPLLEPTDTQYFGPGTRLTVL.

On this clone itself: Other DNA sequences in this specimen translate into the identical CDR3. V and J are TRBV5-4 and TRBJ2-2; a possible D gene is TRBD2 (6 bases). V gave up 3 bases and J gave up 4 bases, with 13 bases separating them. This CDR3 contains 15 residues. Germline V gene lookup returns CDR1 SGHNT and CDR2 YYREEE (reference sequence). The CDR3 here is CASSSRQGGTGELFF. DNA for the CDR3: TGTGCCAGCAGCTCGAGGCAGGGAGGCACCGGGGAGCTGTTTTTT. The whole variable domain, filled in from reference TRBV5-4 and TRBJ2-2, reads ETGVTQSPTHLIKTRGQQVTLRCSSQSGHNTVSWYQQALGQGPQFIFQYYREEENGRGNFPPRFSGLQFPNYSSELNVNALELDDSALYLCASSSRQGGTGELFFGEGSRLTVL.

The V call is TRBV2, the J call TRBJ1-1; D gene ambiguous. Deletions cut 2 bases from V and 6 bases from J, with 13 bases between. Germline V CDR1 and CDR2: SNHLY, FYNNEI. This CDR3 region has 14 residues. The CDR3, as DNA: TGTGCCAGCAGTGAATTAGGATTTACCCCTGAAGCTTTCTTT. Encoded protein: CASSELGFTPEAFF.

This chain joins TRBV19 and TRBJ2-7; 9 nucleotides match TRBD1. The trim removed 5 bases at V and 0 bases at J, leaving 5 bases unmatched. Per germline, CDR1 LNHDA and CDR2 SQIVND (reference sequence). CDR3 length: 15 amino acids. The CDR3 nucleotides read TGTGCCAGTAGTCCCCGGGACAGGGACTCCTACGAGCAGTACTTC. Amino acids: CASSPRDRDSYEQYF.

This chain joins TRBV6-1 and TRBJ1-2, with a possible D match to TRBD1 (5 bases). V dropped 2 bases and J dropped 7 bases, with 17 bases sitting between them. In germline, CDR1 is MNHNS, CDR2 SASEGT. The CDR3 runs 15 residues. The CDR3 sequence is CASSEHRDSFRGYTF. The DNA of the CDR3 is TGTGCCAGCAGTGAACACCGAGACAGTTTTCGTGGCTACACCTTC.